Listed below are T cell receptor beta chains from one sample, sequenced in a study of shared clonotypes between healthy human individuals. Method: immunoSEQ multiplex PCR; TCRdb's copy keeps in-frame clones and lacks some. Of fewer than 1.6 million clones in the sample, approximately 98.5% were seen once. The material sequenced was naive CD4+ T cells sorted from blood. All receptors come from a man aged 30 to 39 in good health. Both conserved end residues are trimmed from each CDR3. The D gene is left open where the match is weak.

V gene: TRBV9
J gene: TRBJ2-1
D gene: .
CDR3 protein: ASSEQVSYNEQF

V gene: TRBV9
J gene: TRBJ1-1
D gene: .
CDR3 protein: ASSVGGWGGAF

V gene: TRBV13
J gene: TRBJ2-2
D gene: .
CDR3 protein: ASSLVGSGGTGELF

V gene: TRBV7-9
J gene: TRBJ2-7
D gene: TRBD1
CDR3 protein: ASSSGTDEQY

V gene: TRBV28
J gene: TRBJ1-5
D gene: .
CDR3 protein: ARTRSPSVRNQPQH

V gene: TRBV7-2
J gene: TRBJ2-1
D gene: TRBD2
CDR3 protein: ASSLVSSGNYNEQF

V gene: TRBV7-2
J gene: TRBJ1-2
D gene: .
CDR3 protein: ASSSELGNYGYT

V gene: TRBV5-5
J gene: TRBJ2-5
D gene: TRBD2
CDR3 protein: ASSLGAGVLVTQY

V gene: TRBV29-1
J gene: TRBJ2-3
D gene: TRBD2
CDR3 protein: SVEPSGTLTQY

V gene: TRBV6-1
J gene: TRBJ1-2
D gene: .
CDR3 protein: ASRQGTSIYGYT

V gene: TRBV5-1
J gene: TRBJ2-7
D gene: .
CDR3 protein: ASTPLQGYYEQY

V gene: TRBV5-4
J gene: TRBJ2-3
D gene: .
CDR3 protein: ASSLGLPSTDTQY

V gene: TRBV18
J gene: TRBJ2-6
D gene: .
CDR3 protein: ASSLKAGSSGANVLT

V gene: TRBV5-4
J gene: TRBJ2-7
D gene: TRBD1
CDR3 protein: ASMRQGDYEQY

V gene: TRBV2
J gene: TRBJ1-2
D gene: TRBD1
CDR3 protein: ASMLDRDVYGYT

V gene: TRBV7-8
J gene: TRBJ1-2
D gene: .
CDR3 protein: ASSLGESGGYT

V gene: TRBV30
J gene: TRBJ2-3
D gene: TRBD1
CDR3 protein: AWNRGRHTDTQY

V gene: TRBV21-1
J gene: TRBJ1-2
D gene: .
CDR3 protein: ASSKGSRKDGYT

V gene: TRBV5-1
J gene: TRBJ1-2
D gene: .
CDR3 protein: ASSPDFDGYT

V gene: TRBV18
J gene: TRBJ1-1
D gene: .
CDR3 protein: ASSPGTSNTEAF

V gene: TRBV29-1
J gene: TRBJ1-1
D gene: TRBD1
CDR3 protein: SVGKTTGTDTEAF

V gene: TRBV18
J gene: TRBJ2-7
D gene: .
CDR3 protein: ASSPLERLGGGTH

V gene: TRBV5-1
J gene: TRBJ1-1
D gene: .
CDR3 protein: ASSLGVLGTEAF

V gene: TRBV4-1
J gene: TRBJ1-2
D gene: .
CDR3 protein: ASSQEKGRLARNYGYT

V gene: TRBV5-1
J gene: TRBJ2-1
D gene: TRBD1
CDR3 protein: ASSFTGQDYNEQF

V gene: TRBV7-8
J gene: TRBJ1-1
D gene: .
CDR3 protein: ASSPRDSNTEAF

V gene: TRBV18
J gene: TRBJ1-1
D gene: TRBD1
CDR3 protein: ASSRGRGWVNTEAF

V gene: TRBV9
J gene: TRBJ1-2
D gene: TRBD1
CDR3 protein: ASSGRTGIYGYT

V gene: TRBV2
J gene: TRBJ2-1
D gene: TRBD2
CDR3 protein: ATATRLADNEQF

V gene: TRBV27
J gene: TRBJ2-3
D gene: .
CDR3 protein: ASSSLSTDTQY

V gene: TRBV25-1
J gene: TRBJ2-1
D gene: .
CDR3 protein: ASSKGVSAEGEQF

V gene: TRBV28
J gene: TRBJ2-3
D gene: .
CDR3 protein: ASSFFTRSSSTDTQY

V gene: TRBV27
J gene: TRBJ1-2
D gene: .
CDR3 protein: ASSLYPVGGYT

V gene: TRBV5-1
J gene: TRBJ2-7
D gene: .
CDR3 protein: ASSSPPHYEQY

V gene: TRBV27
J gene: TRBJ2-2
D gene: .
CDR3 protein: ASSSPAGELF

V gene: TRBV6-4
J gene: TRBJ2-3
D gene: .
CDR3 protein: ASSPTVTDTQY

V gene: TRBV5-1
J gene: TRBJ2-2
D gene: TRBD1
CDR3 protein: ASSWDRANTGELF

V gene: TRBV19
J gene: TRBJ1-2
D gene: .
CDR3 protein: ASGGLNYGYT

V gene: TRBV29-1
J gene: TRBJ2-5
D gene: .
CDR3 protein: SVDGVPQY

V gene: TRBV5-1
J gene: TRBJ1-1
D gene: .
CDR3 protein: ASSLGFGATEAF

V gene: TRBV11-2
J gene: TRBJ1-2
D gene: .
CDR3 protein: ASSPDRANYGYT

V gene: TRBV15
J gene: TRBJ2-5
D gene: .
CDR3 protein: ATSRDREETQY

V gene: TRBV11-3
J gene: TRBJ2-3
D gene: .
CDR3 protein: ASSPESYSGDTQY

V gene: TRBV5-1
J gene: TRBJ2-7
D gene: .
CDR3 protein: ASSLAPGSYEQY

V gene: TRBV19
J gene: TRBJ2-1
D gene: TRBD2
CDR3 protein: ASTQVLAGGSSEQF

V gene: TRBV11-2
J gene: TRBJ2-7
D gene: TRBD2
CDR3 protein: ASSSLAGTSFHEQY

V gene: TRBV29-1
J gene: TRBJ2-3
D gene: .
CDR3 protein: SVEGSGVRDTQY

V gene: TRBV7-9
J gene: TRBJ2-3
D gene: TRBD2
CDR3 protein: ASSSGGADTQY